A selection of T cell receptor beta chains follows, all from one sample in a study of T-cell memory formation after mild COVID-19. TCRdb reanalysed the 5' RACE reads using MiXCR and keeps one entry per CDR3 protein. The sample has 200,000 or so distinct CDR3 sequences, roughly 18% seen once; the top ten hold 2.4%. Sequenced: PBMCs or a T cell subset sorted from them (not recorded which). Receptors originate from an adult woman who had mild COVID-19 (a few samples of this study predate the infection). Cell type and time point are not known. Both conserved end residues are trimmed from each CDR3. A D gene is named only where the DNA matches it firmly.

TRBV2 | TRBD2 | ASRPLAAEDVAQY
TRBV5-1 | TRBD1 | ASSTGSTGGITEAF
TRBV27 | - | ASSRLYTYEQY
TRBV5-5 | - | ASSSTWLVETSTDTQY
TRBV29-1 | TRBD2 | SVVGLAGSEQY
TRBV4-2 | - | ASSQEEGSGLF
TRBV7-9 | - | ASSFFLYTDTQY
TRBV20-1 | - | SANLEARWNNEQF
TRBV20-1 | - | SARTASNQPQH
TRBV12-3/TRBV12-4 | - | ASSLSGATYEQY
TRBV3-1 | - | ASSQVPTGELF
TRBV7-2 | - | ASSLVRGVGDTQY
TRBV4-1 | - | ASSQPRSGANVLT
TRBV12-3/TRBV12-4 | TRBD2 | ASSPGLGRGDTQY
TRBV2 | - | ASRPDIRGYT
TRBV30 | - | AWSVLGEAF
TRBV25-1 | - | ASSPSYIQY
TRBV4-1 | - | ASSQPDNQETQY
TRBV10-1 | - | ASSESIPGAIAEAF
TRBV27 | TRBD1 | ASTQSGGTGGRSYGYT
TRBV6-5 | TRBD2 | ASSYSGTSGRETQY
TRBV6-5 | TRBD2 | ASSTTSGGTYEQY